This section outlines one T cell receptor (beta chain) sequence together with its context. Its antigen remains unknown. The data originate from a study of shared clonotypes between healthy human individuals. Study-wide context: Donor ages ranged 18 to 49 years: a couple of women, a few men. Study results and limitations: Sequencing depth was a factor that was expected to affect clonotype sharing among donors.

Several immunoSEQ plates received, in even portions, the genomic DNA of each subset. Using immunoSEQ multiplex PCR, the repertoire was profiled, and TCRdb retains in-frame clones only, with some absent. The sample has millions of clones, roughly 93% seen once. V was cut by 1 base and J by 7 bases, with 15 bases left in between. Germline V CDR1 and CDR2: SGHNT, YYREEE (reference sequence). This CDR3 spans 14 amino acids. This receptor was identified in a man in his late teens or twenties in good health. Some clones in this sample may be carry-over from other donors' samples. This sequence joins TRBV5-4 and TRBJ2-7; no definite D call. The source material was naive CD4+ T cells from PBMCs. Subset reported: CD45RA+ positively selected. Written as DNA, the CDR3 is TGTGCCAGCAGCTTGAAGGCCTCATATGGAGAGCAGTACTTC. Its translation is CASSLKASYGEQYF.